The text below deals with one TCR beta chain. Its antigen is unknown. No clone much larger than this one lies a single base away; base qualities are absent. This entry belongs to a study of Graves' ophthalmopathy and Graves' hyperthyroidism listed by TCRdb under 2018. Study-level background: Peripheral blood samples were taken at the time of initial diagnosis, before any treatment was given. In total, 135 blood samples were TCR-sequenced: roughly 45 ophthalmopathy, about 75 hyperthyroidism and around 17 hyperthyroidism-to-ophthalmopathy patients. An independent validation cohort was composed of 18 hyperthyroidism patients and more than 15 patients who later progressed from hyperthyroidism to ophthalmopathy. T-cell repertoires of thyroid tissue and blood were compared in about six hyperthyroidism patients. Following sample collection, hyperthyroidism patients were given methimazole at a starting dose of 30 mg daily, and ophthalmopathy patients were given high-dose intravenous methylprednisolone. To tell Graves' ophthalmopathy apart from Graves' hyperthyroidism, and to predict which patients would progress to ophthalmopathy, the study relied on TCR beta repertoire signatures. A discovery set of 95 to 100 patients (43 ophthalmopathy, about 55 stable hyperthyroidism) was enrolled to explore V-J signatures distinguishing ophthalmopathy from hyperthyroidism.

Study-wide conclusions, independent of this receptor: No statistical method was used to predetermine the sample size, and group allocation was not hidden from the investigators. In validation, the model predicted ophthalmopathy progression with about 64% sensitivity and approximately 75% specificity; around twelve predicted patients were CT-confirmed with GO in a median of roughly 6.8 months. In cross-validation, the 13-signature model distinguished ophthalmopathy from stable hyperthyroidism with 85% to 90% sensitivity and approximately 81% specificity, and in the test set the corresponding values were 80% and 75%. Most of the expanded thyroid clonotypes with a frequency above 0.001 were also detected in blood, and it was suggested that the thyroid immune response may be reflected by blood repertoires.

TCR beta CDR3 regions were amplified from RNA transcripts for repertoire sequencing. The first round of RT-PCR was done with HTBI primers and the Qiagen OneStep RT-PCR kit, and was followed by a second round of multiplex PCR, then size selection and purification. Libraries were sequenced on an Illumina HiSeq2000 using paired-end 100 bp reads. Under the source paper's analysis protocol: Reads were processed with SOAPnuke, discarding reads with adapters, uncalled bases, mean Phred below 15, or no exact constant-primer or identifier match. High-quality paired reads were merged with COPE v1.2.5. Each unique nucleotide sequence was treated as a clonotype, and MiTCR v1.1 was used to align the clonotypes to the IMGT TRB V, D and J references. Only V-J combinations with frequency above 0.0001 were analysed, covering approximately 99% of repertoires. For each V-J combination, a TCR clonal expansion and chaos score was defined as F50 clonal expansion divided by the chaos observed in the TCRdist matrix. Welch's t-statistics and random forest were used to narrow the features down to around 12 V-J combinations, which were then fed into a naive Bayes classifier. The similarity between thyroid and blood repertoires was quantified using the Morisita-Horn index. TCRdb reprocessing: public reads trimmed at Q25 with fastp, clones called with MiXCR, in-frame beta chains kept. Every distinct CDR3 protein forms one entry, paired with its most common genes and DNA. None of the V and J calls come from the authors' own analysis; TCRdb made them. The sample yields some 750,000 distinct CDR3 sequences; 40% were counted once. The ten largest make up approximately 43% of the sample.

Ophthalmopathy patients had moderately to severely active disease, Clinical Activity Score of at least 3, NOSPECS grade of at least 4, and disease duration under 3 months. Patients were excluded if they had other autoimmune diseases, uncontrolled infections, pregnancy or lactation. Diagnosis was based on clinical symptoms, serum thyroxine, TRAb, thyroid ultrasound and orbital computed tomography. PBMCs were isolated from about 10 ml of fresh peripheral blood by Ficoll-Paque density gradient centrifugation. Total RNA was extracted using Trizol reagent, and RNA quality was checked on an Agilent 2100 Bioanalyzer. From a lookup of the germline V gene, CDR1 and CDR2 are SGHRS and YFSETQ. The CDR3 runs 15 amino acids, cysteine and phenylalanine included. The only DNA kept is the CDR3, 45 bases in frame from the first base. V lost 0 bases and J lost 0 bases; the stretch between them is 10 bases long.

This sequence originates from an adult man with Graves' ophthalmopathy. The sequencing input was peripheral blood. This receptor chain uses TRBV5-1 and TRBJ2-7, with the identity of the D gene unclear. The DNA sequence follows: TGCGCCAGCAGCTTGGTGGCAGGCGCCTCCTACGAGCAGTACTTC. The encoded protein is CASSLVAGASYEQYF.